The 26 T cell receptor beta chains reported below all come from one sample, sequenced in a study of CD8 T cells in Susac syndrome. It was with random hexamers that about 0.45 to 1 ug RNA was reverse transcribed. TCRdb fed the immunoSEQ multiplex PCR reads into MiXCR, producing one record per CDR3 protein. The table has a few hundred thousand distinct CDR3 sequences, approximately 90% seen once. The specimen sequenced was CD8+ T cells from PBMCs. These receptors all come from a human donor with multiple sclerosis.

The chain links TRBV12-3 or TRBV12-4 to TRBJ2-2; D gene unclear. The V end lost 1 base, the J end lost 1 base, and 7 bases lay between the germline ends. CDR3 length: 15 residues. This chain's CDR3 is CASSLGAWNTGELFF. As DNA, the CDR3 is TGTGCCAGCAGTTTAGGGGCATGGAACACCGGGGAGCTGTTTTTT.

Only one count was recorded for this clonotype. The chain is built from TRBV4-3 and TRBJ2-6; D may match TRBD1 or TRBD2 (6 bases each). V lost 3 bases, J lost 3 bases, and 15 bases lay in between. The CDR3 is 17 residues long. Germline V CDR1 and CDR2: LGHNA, YSLEER. The CDR3 nucleotides are TGCGCCAGCAGCCAGGGGGGTTGGGGGCTTGGGGCCAACGTCCTGACTTTC. Protein: CASSQGGWGLGANVLTF.

The count of this clonotype is one. The chain combines TRBV4-1 with TRBJ2-1; TRBD2 matches at 14 bases. Trimming cost V 4 bases and J 10 bases; bases outside gene matches: 6. The CDR3 contains 15 residues. Looked up from germline, CDR1 is MGHRA and CDR2 is YSYEKL. This CDR3 reads CASSPTSGRAREQFF. CDR3 bases: TGCGCCAGCAGCCCGACTAGCGGGAGGGCCAGAGAGCAGTTCTTC.

The rearrangement links TRBV3-1 to TRBJ2-5, with no clear D. In germline, CDR1 is LGHDT, CDR2 YNNKEL (reference sequence). The CDR3 covers 12 residues. The V end lost 0 bases, the J end lost 5 bases, and 4 bases lay between the germline ends. CDR3 DNA sequence: TGTGCCAGCAGCCAAGATCCGGAGACCCAGTACTTC. Protein product: CASSQDPETQYF.

This clonotype was found a few times. The CDR3 protein is CASSSGLAADTQYF. CDR3 bases: TGTGCCAGCAGTAGTGGGCTAGCCGCAGATACGCAGTATTTT. The V gene is TRBV12-3 or TRBV12-4, the J gene TRBJ2-3, with a possible D match to TRBD2 (5 bases). The CDR3 covers 14 residues. V was cut by 5 bases and J by 4 bases, with 13 bases left in between.

The chain is built from TRBV29-1 and TRBJ1-1; no definite D call. The CDR3 is 11 residues long. Trimming shortened V by 7 bases and J by 4 bases, and 10 bases separated the two germline ends. Germline CDR1 and CDR2: SQVTM and ANQGSEA. This CDR3 reads CSGVVGTEAFF. In DNA, the CDR3 is TGCAGCGGGGTAGTGGGCACTGAAGCTTTCTTT.

The chain joins TRBV11-2 to TRBJ2-5; 8 bases map to TRBD1. The germline V gene has CDR1 SGHAT and CDR2 FQNNGV. The CDR3 sequence is 15 residues long. V gave up 3 bases and J gave up 5 bases; unmatched junction bases: 8. Here the CDR3 DNA reads TGTGCCAGCAGCTTCGGACAGGGTGAGGGGGAGACCCAGTACTTC. Encoded protein: CASSFGQGEGETQYF. The whole variable domain, remainder taken from reference TRBV11-2 and TRBJ2-5, is EAGVAQSPRYKIIEKRQSVAFWCNPISGHATLYWYQQILGQGPKLLIQFQNNGVVDDSQLPKDRFSAERLKGVDSTLKIQPAKLEDSAVYLCASSFGQGEGETQYFGPGTRLLVL.

The rearrangement links TRBV20-1 to TRBJ1-1, with D perhaps TRBD1 (6 bases). Trimming cost V 0 bases and J 3 bases, with 14 bases left between them. The CDR3 is 15 residues long. In germline, CDR1 is DFQATT, CDR2 SNEGSKA (reference sequence). The CDR3 DNA follows: TGCAGTGCTAGAGATCTCCAGGGGATGCACACTGAAGCTTTCTTT. Amino acids: CSARDLQGMHTEAFF.

This chain joins TRBV5-1 and TRBJ1-1, with a tentative D call TRBD1 (6 bases). The CDR3 runs 13 residues. V lost 3 bases to trimming and J lost 4 bases, with 10 bases between them. Germline loops: CDR1 SGHRS, CDR2 YFSETQ. The CDR3: CASSSGAGTEAFF. CDR3 DNA sequence: TGCGCCAGCAGCTCGGGGGCTGGCACTGAAGCTTTCTTT.

The rearrangement links TRBV15 to TRBJ2-1; the match to TRBD2 covers 8 bases. The germline V gene encodes CDR1 LNHNV and CDR2 YYDKDF (reference sequence). With 1 base clipped from V and 0 bases from J, the junction kept 8 bases outside the gene matches. The CDR3 is made up of 18 amino acids. CDR3 sequence: CATSRVTGGPSSYNEQFF. CDR3 coding DNA: TGTGCCACCAGCAGAGTAACGGGGGGGCCTAGCTCCTACAATGAGCAGTTCTTC. Complete variable domain (other parts from reference TRBV15 and TRBJ2-1): DAMVIQNPRYQVTQFGKPVTLSCSQTLNHNVMYWYQQKSSQAPKLLFHYYDKDFNNEADTPDNFQSRRPNTSFCFLDIRSPGLGDTAMYLCATSRVTGGPSSYNEQFFGPGTRLTVL.

The chain carries TRBV20-1 and TRBJ2-5, with TRBD2 matching 13 bases. In germline, CDR1 is DFQATT, CDR2 SNEGSKA (reference sequence). V lost 5 bases to trimming and J lost 0 bases; unmatched junction nucleotides: 9. The CDR3 loop spans 17 amino acids. As DNA, the CDR3 is TGCAGTGCTCCCAGGGGACTAGCGGGGACGTACCAAGAGACCCAGTACTTC. Translating gives CSAPRGLAGTYQETQYF.

The chain carries TRBV5-6 and TRBJ2-7; D remains ambiguous. The CDR3 is 15 amino acids. The germline V gene encodes CDR1 SGHDT and CDR2 YYEEEE. V dropped 0 bases and J dropped 0 bases, with 10 bases sitting between them. CDR3 in DNA: TGTGCCAGCAGCTTGGTGTATCCCAACTCCTACGAGCAGTACTTC. Protein: CASSLVYPNSYEQYF.

V and J are TRBV7-9 and TRBJ2-1; 7 bases agree with TRBD2. Germline V lookup: CDR1 SEHNR, CDR2 FQNEAQ (reference sequence). Trimming removed 9 bases from V and 4 bases from J; junction bases left unmatched: 9. This CDR3 comprises 14 residues. CDR3: CASSSAGDYNEQFF. CDR3 DNA sequence: TGTGCCAGTTCGTCCGCGGGGGATTACAATGAGCAGTTCTTC.

The CDR3 DNA reads TGTGCCAGCAGCTCAGGGATGGGGGGCCACATGAACACTGAAGCTTTCTTT. Translated, it gives CASSSGMGGHMNTEAFF. The chain has TRBV21-1 and TRBJ1-1; TRBD1, the table's D call, lacks a check against the DNA. TRBV21-1 is tagged as a pseudogene. The CDR3 sequence is 17 residues long.

CDR3: CATSSPRAHNTEAFF. DNA of the CDR3: TGTGCCACCAGCAGCCCCAGGGCGCACAACACTGAAGCTTTCTTT. V is TRBV15 and J is TRBJ1-1, with a weak D call TRBD1 (5 bases). The germline CDR1 and CDR2 sequences are LNHNV and YYDKDF (reference sequence). The V gene lost 3 bases and the J gene lost 2 bases, with 13 bases spanning the gap. The CDR3 has 15 amino acids.

The rearrangement uses TRBV12-5 and TRBJ2-3, with a tentative D call TRBD1 (5 bases). From germline, CDR1 is LGHNT and CDR2 FRNRAP. The germline V and J ends were trimmed by 1 base and 2 bases, with 19 bases remaining between them. The CDR3 is made up of 18 amino acids. The CDR3 protein is CASGLGETDQDLTDTQYF. CDR3 bases: TGTGCTAGTGGTTTGGGTGAGACAGACCAAGACCTCACAGATACGCAGTATTTT.

V and J are TRBV7-9 and TRBJ2-1, with D hard to call. Germline V gene data show CDR1 as SEHNR and CDR2 as FQNEAQ (reference sequence). V lost 0 bases to trimming and J lost 0 bases, with 6 bases between them. The CDR3 runs to 15 residues. CDR3 DNA: TGTGCCAGCAGCTTAGCACTAACCTCCTACAATGAGCAGTTCTTC. Translated: CASSLALTSYNEQFF.

V and J are TRBV4-3 and TRBJ2-7; 8 nucleotides match TRBD1. The germline V gene has CDR1 LGHNA and CDR2 YSLEER. The V gene end was trimmed by 4 bases and the J gene end by 5 bases; junction bases not matched to a gene: 4. The CDR3 is 13 residues long. CDR3: CASSLQTGDEQYF. CDR3 bases: TGCGCCAGCAGCCTCCAGACAGGGGACGAGCAGTACTTC.

The genes are TRBV2 and TRBJ2-1; tentative D call: TRBD2 (5 bases). Trimming left V 7 bases short and J 5 bases short, with 12 bases between. CDR3 length: 13 amino acids. CDR1 is SNHLY and CDR2 is FYNNEI in the germline V gene. The CDR3 DNA reads as TGTGCCAGCAAAAGGACTGTCAACAATGAGCAGTTCTTC. Its protein is CASKRTVNNEQFF.

The V call is TRBV29-1, the J call TRBJ1-1; no firm D call. This CDR3 has 11 amino acids. Germline values: CDR1 SQVTM, CDR2 ANQGSEA. V was clipped by 3 bases and J by 6 bases, with 8 bases between them. Here the CDR3 reads CSVDYDAEAFF. DNA of the CDR3: TGCAGCGTTGATTATGATGCTGAAGCTTTCTTT.

This clonotype came up a few times. The J gene is TRBJ2-5, the V gene TRBV7-2, with D perhaps matching TRBD1 or TRBD2 (5 bases each). V lost 5 bases, J lost 0 bases, and 13 bases lay in between. The germline CDR1 and CDR2 sequences are SGHTA and FQGNSA. CDR3 size: 15 residues. CDR3 nucleotides: TGTGCCAGCAGCCCTACCGGGGCCTACCAAGAGACCCAGTACTTC. It is translated as CASSPTGAYQETQYF.

V gene TRBV6-2 or TRBV6-3 combines with J gene TRBJ2-7; D call uncertain. Deletions cut 5 bases from V and 2 bases from J, with 7 bases between. This CDR3 region has 12 residues. Germline V CDR1 and CDR2: MNHEY, SVGEGT. DNA for the CDR3: TGTGCCAGCAGTATGGGGACCTACGAGCAGTACTTC. This sequence encodes CASSMGTYEQYF.

The CDR3, as DNA: TGTGCCAGCAGTTTTGGGTCGGGGACAGATACGCAGTATTTT. Protein sequence: CASSFGSGTDTQYF. The rearrangement joins TRBV27 to TRBJ2-3, with D possibly being TRBD2 (5 bases). The V end lost 3 bases, the J end lost 3 bases, and 10 bases lay between the germline ends. The CDR3 extends over 14 amino acids. Germline V gene sequence: CDR1 MNHEY, CDR2 SMNVEV (reference sequence).

This rearrangement joins TRBV24-1 to TRBJ2-1; D remains ambiguous. Germline V gene data show CDR1 as KGHDR and CDR2 as SFDVKD. There are 14 residues in the CDR3. V was trimmed by 10 bases and J by 5 bases, leaving 17 bases between them. The CDR3 DNA follows: TGTGCCACTATGTTAAGTCCGGCAGACAATGAGCAGTTCTTC. It encodes CATMLSPADNEQFF.

The chain carries TRBV7-3 and TRBJ2-7; D assignment may be TRBD1 or TRBD2 (6 bases each). Germline CDR1 and CDR2: SGHTA and FQGTGA. Trimming cost V 1 base and J 1 base, with 11 bases left between them. This CDR3 contains 15 residues. The CDR3: CASSLIGGASYEQYF. As DNA, the CDR3 is TGTGCCAGCAGCTTAATCGGGGGCGCGTCCTACGAGCAGTACTTC.

This chain joins TRBV12-3 or TRBV12-4 and TRBJ2-2; TRBD1 is a possible D gene (5 bases). There are 15 residues in the CDR3. V was shortened by 0 bases and J by 3 bases, with 8 bases between the two germline ends. This CDR3 reads CASSLAGADTGELFF. The CDR3 nucleotides are TGTGCCAGCAGTTTAGCAGGGGCGGACACCGGGGAGCTGTTTTTT.